This TCR beta chain was recovered during a study of blood T cell repertoires in COVID-19. CDR1 and CDR2 from the germline V gene are SGHRS and YFSETQ. CDR3 size: 13 residues. The ends were cut back, 1 base at V and 5 bases at J, with 9 bases in the middle. The method was immunoSEQ multiplex PCR; TCRdb's version includes in-frame clones alone and lacks a portion of them. In the table there are about 70,000 clones, approximately 83% of which are singletons. The TCR comes from a man in his forties with COVID-19, enrolled during active disease. The sequenced sample was peripheral blood. The J gene is TRBJ2-5, the V gene TRBV5-1; possibly TRBD2 for D (5 bases). CDR3 sequence: CASSLPGLETQYF. The CDR3 nucleotides are TGCGCCAGCAGCTTGCCTGGACTGGAGACCCAGTACTTC.